The source of this T cell receptor beta chain is a study of blood T cell repertoires in COVID-19. This clone has more than one count but fewer than ten. Germline V gives CDR1 SEHNR, CDR2 FQNEAQ (reference sequence). This CDR3 is 13 amino acids long. Trimming stripped 7 bases from V and 7 bases from J, with 13 bases between. Clones were read by immunoSEQ multiplex PCR, and TCRdb kept only the in-frame ones, dropping some. Among 120,000 to 150,000 clones listed, around 80% were seen once. This sequence joins TRBV7-9 and TRBJ2-2; D might be TRBD2 (5 bases). Sample: peripheral blood. The TCR comes from a man between 60 and 75 years old with acute or convalescent COVID-19. Here the CDR3 DNA reads TGTGCCAGCACCCAGAGGGCGGACGGGGAGCTGTTTTTT. Translation: CASTQRADGELFF.